What follows is one T cell receptor (beta chain) and its context. Antigen specificity is unknown. Everyone who donated was a healthy bone marrow donor. PCR used 60 Vbeta primers and 13 Jbeta primers. The protocol was immunoSEQ multiplex PCR, while the TCRdb copy is restricted to in-frame clones and leaves out a portion. This sample's table has 50,000 to 60,000 clones. The sample comes from a study of cytomegalovirus exposure and HLA in healthy donors. General study findings and limits: Solely CMV serostatus was available to characterize immune exposure. A later look showed TCR association rates differing by HLA locus, highest for DRB1 and lowest for HLA-C. In a later analysis, TCR beta V- and J-gene trimming was associated with a missense DCLRE1C variant.

The sequence came from a woman in her fifties or sixties in good health and CMV-seropositive. Sequencing was done on a sample of PBMCs.

The CDR3: CASSRTGGHEQYF. DNA for the CDR3: TGCGCCAGCAGCCGGACAGGGGGCCACGAGCAGTACTTC. The genes are TRBV4-3 and TRBJ2-7, with 11 bases fitting TRBD1. The CDR3 spans 13 residues. CDR1 LGHNA and CDR2 YSLEER come from the germline V gene. V gave up 4 bases and J gave up 5 bases; unmatched junction bases: 1.